The following is a TCR beta chain sequence with its context. The PCR contained 60 Vbeta and 13 Jbeta primers. Clones were read by immunoSEQ multiplex PCR, and TCRdb kept only the in-frame ones, dropping some. The table includes 170,000 or so clones, 84% detected once. These data belong to a study of cytomegalovirus exposure and HLA in healthy donors. The CDR3 is 15 amino acids. The germline V gene has CDR1 MNHEY and CDR2 SMNVEV (reference sequence). V lost 5 bases and J lost 3; bases outside the gene matches: 6. The TCR sequence derives from a boy aged 2 to 10 in good health and CMV-seronegative. The sequenced sample was PBMCs. This chain uses TRBV27 with TRBJ2-5; 10 positions match TRBD2. The chain's CDR3 is CASSPNGLAEETQYF. CDR3 in DNA: TGTGCCAGCAGTCCAAACGGACTAGCGGAAGAGACCCAGTACTTC.